The next 27 T cell receptor beta chains were all read from a single sample in a study of T cell responses to AZD1222 COVID-19 vaccine. Method: immunoSEQ multiplex PCR; TCRdb's copy keeps in-frame clones and lacks some. The table has about 160,000 clones, about 91% seen once. The specimen comprised peripheral blood, sampled on day 0 of MenACWY control vaccination. The receptors stem from an adult in good health.

This chain connects TRBV4-1 to TRBJ1-2; D is possibly TRBD1 (6 bases). V was pared by 1 base and J by 7 bases, with 19 bases between. The CDR3 is made up of 16 amino acids. Germline-derived CDR1 and CDR2 are MGHRA and YSYEKL. This chain's CDR3 is CASSQGIGWGAGGYTF. The DNA of the CDR3 is TGCGCCAGCAGCCAAGGGATTGGCTGGGGGGCTGGTGGCTACACCTTC.

The V call is TRBV11-3, the J call TRBJ2-2, with unresolved D. Germline CDR1 SGHNT, CDR2 YENEEA. The CDR3 loop spans 13 amino acids. V was clipped by 4 bases and J by 7 bases, with 10 bases between them. This chain's CDR3 is CASSSERYGELFF. Here the CDR3 DNA reads TGTGCCAGCAGCTCTGAACGGTACGGGGAGCTGTTTTTT.

The CDR3, as DNA: TGTGCCAGCAGCCTTCAGGGGCCAGATGGCTACACCTTC. Residues: CASSLQGPDGYTF. The gene calls are TRBV4-2 and TRBJ1-2, with D maybe TRBD1 (6 bases). Germline CDR1 reads LGHNA; CDR2 reads YNFKEQ. Trimming removed 4 bases at V and 6 bases at J, with 12 bases between. The CDR3 length is 13 residues.

V and J are TRBV5-1 and TRBJ2-7, with no clear D. V lost 4 bases to trimming and J lost 6 bases, with 8 bases between them. The CDR3 extends over 11 amino acids. The germline V gene encodes CDR1 SGHRS and CDR2 YFSETQ. Here the CDR3 DNA reads TGCGCCAGCAGCCTGGCGGCCGAGCAGTACTTC. Protein sequence: CASSLAAEQYF. The full variable domain, rest sourced from reference TRBV5-1 and TRBJ2-7, is KAGVTQTPRYLIKTRGQQVTLSCSPISGHRSVSWYQQTPGQGLQFLFEYFSETQRNKGNFPGRFSGRQFSNSRSEMNVSTLELGDSALYLCASSLAAEQYFGPGTRLTVT.

This clone showed up just once. The V and J genes are TRBV19 and TRBJ2-1; D ambiguous. Germline CDR1 is LNHDA and CDR2 is SQIVND (reference sequence). The CDR3 runs 14 residues. The V and J ends lost 3 bases and 2 bases respectively, with 8 bases between them. The CDR3 here is CASSISPTYNEQFF. The CDR3 bases are TGTGCCAGTAGTATTAGTCCTACCTACAATGAGCAGTTCTTC. The complete variable domain, with remaining parts taken from reference TRBV19 and TRBJ2-1, reads DGGITQSPKYLFRKEGQNVTLSCEQNLNHDAMYWYRQDPGQGLRLIYYSQIVNDFQKGDIAEGYSVSREKKESFPLTVTSAQKNPTAFYLCASSISPTYNEQFFGPGTRLTVL.

V gene TRBV5-1 combines with J gene TRBJ1-2; perhaps TRBD1 as D (5 bases). Trimming removed 4 bases from V and 4 bases from J, with 14 bases in between. The CDR3 extends over 14 amino acids. The germline V gene encodes CDR1 SGHRS and CDR2 YFSETQ. CDR3 sequence (DNA): TGCGCCAGCAGCCCAACCGGGACCGTCTATGGCTACACCTTC. Its protein product is CASSPTGTVYGYTF.

This sequence joins TRBV2 and TRBJ1-5; 8 nucleotides match TRBD1. CDR1 and CDR2 (germline): SNHLY, FYNNEI. V trimming: 2 bases; J trimming: 6 bases; junction bases outside the gene matches: 6. The CDR3 has 15 residues. The CDR3 DNA reads TGTGCCAGCAGTGAAAATCAGGGGGCGGTTCAGCCCCAGCATTTT. It encodes CASSENQGAVQPQHF.

This chain connects TRBV18 to TRBJ2-1; 11 nucleotides agree with TRBD1. V was clipped by 7 bases and J by 8 bases; unmatched bases: 4. Germline CDR1 reads KGHSH; CDR2 reads LQKENI. CDR3 length equals 13 residues. The CDR3 DNA reads TGTGCCAGCTTCCGGGACAGGGGGGATGAGCAGTTCTTC. Translated: CASFRDRGDEQFF.

CDR3 protein: CASSARDRIFSGNTIYF. The CDR3 nucleotides read TGTGCCAGCAGCGCTCGGGACAGAATTTTTAGTGGAAACACCATATATTTT. The chain employs TRBV21-1 and TRBJ1-3; the table's D call TRBD1 went unverified against the DNA. TRBV21-1 is tagged as a pseudogene. The CDR3 consists of 17 residues.

The J gene is TRBJ2-1, the V gene TRBV24-1; D is ambiguous. The V end lost 0 bases, the J end lost 8 bases, and 10 bases lay between the germline ends. Germline V lookup: CDR1 KGHDR, CDR2 SFDVKD. There are 14 residues in the CDR3. In DNA, the CDR3 is TGTGCCACCAGTGATTTGGGTGGGTCCGATGAGCAGTTCTTC. Its translation: CATSDLGGSDEQFF.

The chain joins TRBV5-1 to TRBJ1-2, with 12 bases that match TRBD1. The CDR3 consists of 18 residues. J gave up 6 bases and V 4 bases, and 16 bases lay outside the gene matches. Germline V gene lookup returns CDR1 SGHRS and CDR2 YFSETQ. CDR3 DNA: TGCGCCAGCAGCCGCGGATCCCGGGACAGGGGGCAATACGATGGCTACACCTTC. This gives the protein CASSRGSRDRGQYDGYTF.

Comment on this clone: This specimen includes other DNA sequences encoding the same CDR3. The chain carries TRBV30 and TRBJ1-3; no firm D call. The CDR3 sequence is 12 residues long. Germline CDR1 is GTSNPN and CDR2 is SVGIG (reference sequence). V dropped 4 bases and J dropped 0 bases, with 4 bases sitting between them. CDR3: CAWTGSGNTIYF. CDR3 DNA sequence: TGTGCCTGGACAGGCTCTGGAAACACCATATATTTT.

This clone was seen just once. The rearrangement joins TRBV25-1 to TRBJ1-2; 7 bases map to TRBD1. The J segment lost 0 bases and the V segment lost 6 bases, leaving 4 bases of the junction unmatched. This CDR3 region has 14 residues. Germline CDR1 reads MGHDK; CDR2 reads SYGVNS. This CDR3 is CASSHRGPNYGYTF. In DNA form, the CDR3 reads TGTGCCAGCAGCCACAGGGGTCCTAACTATGGCTACACCTTC.

This rearrangement joins TRBV6-1 to TRBJ2-2; 7 bases are a match to TRBD1. Trimming took 2 bases from V and 4 from J; bases not matched to a gene: 7. The CDR3 has 16 residues. The germline V gene encodes CDR1 MNHNS and CDR2 SASEGT. The CDR3 reads CASSEHRGTGTGELFF. DNA for the CDR3: TGTGCCAGCAGTGAACACAGGGGTACGGGCACCGGGGAGCTGTTTTTT.

This clone was observed a few times. CDR3 sequence reads: CASNRSNYGYTF. The CDR3 DNA sequence: TGTGCCAGCAACAGGAGCAACTATGGCTACACCTTC. The chain joins TRBV28 to TRBJ1-2; the D gene is possibly TRBD1 (5 bases). Germline values: CDR1 MDHEN, CDR2 SYDVKM. V lost 7 bases, J lost 2 bases, and 8 bases lay in between. This CDR3 spans 12 amino acids.

J is TRBJ2-6 and V is TRBV6-4, with D perhaps matching TRBD2 (5 bases). CDR3 size: 14 residues. Germline loops: CDR1 MRHNA, CDR2 SNTAGT. The ends were cut back, 6 bases at V and 2 bases at J, with 8 bases in the middle. The CDR3 sequence is CASSLAAGANVLTF. CDR3 nucleotide sequence: TGTGCCAGCAGCCTAGCTGCTGGGGCCAACGTCCTGACTTTC.

The CDR3 sequence: CASSLAGSRTYNEQFF. CDR3 nucleotide sequence: TGTGCCAGCAGCTTAGCCGGGTCACGGACCTACAATGAGCAGTTCTTC. The chain joins TRBV7-2 to TRBJ2-1; D unclear. V lost 0 bases to trimming and J lost 2 bases, with 11 bases between them. Looked up from germline, CDR1 is SGHTA and CDR2 is FQGNSA. This CDR3 region has 16 residues.

The chain is built from TRBV7-6 and TRBJ1-5; D is possibly TRBD1 (6 bases). The germline V gene has CDR1 SGHVS and CDR2 FNYEAQ. This CDR3 is built from 16 residues. Trimming left V 2 bases short and J 1 base short, with 12 bases between. The CDR3, as DNA: TGTGCCAGCAGCTTAAACGCAGGGGTAAGCAATCAGCCCCAGCATTTT. It codes for CASSLNAGVSNQPQHF. The whole variable domain, filled in from reference TRBV7-6 and TRBJ1-5, reads GAGVSQSPRYKVTKRGQDVALRCDPISGHVSLYWYRQALGQGPEFLTYFNYEAQQDKSGLPNDRFSAERPEGSISTLTIQRTEQRDSAMYRCASSLNAGVSNQPQHFGDGTRLSIL.

This clone was seen once. The V call is TRBV16, the J call TRBJ1-2; D gene uncertain. V lost 7 bases and J 0 bases, leaving 15 bases between the germline ends. CDR1 is KGHSY, CDR2 FQNENV, per germline. The CDR3 covers 15 residues. CDR3: CASTLNAVANYGYTF. CDR3 sequence (DNA): TGTGCCAGCACCTTGAACGCGGTAGCTAACTATGGCTACACCTTC.

The chain uses TRBV6-6 and TRBJ1-2, with D possibly matching TRBD1 (5 bases). This CDR3 region has 15 residues. Germline V CDR1 and CDR2: MNHNY, SVGAGI (reference sequence). Trimming cost V 4 bases and J 1 base, with 13 bases left between them. CDR3 DNA: TGTGCCAGCAGTTCCGCGGGGGGAAGTAACTATGGCTACACCTTC. Amino acids: CASSSAGGSNYGYTF.

The genes are TRBV6-5 and TRBJ1-1, with D unclear. The CDR3 extends over 14 amino acids. V shed 5 bases and J shed 1 base, with 11 bases lying between them. Germline V CDR1 and CDR2: MNHEY, SVGAGI. CDR3 region: CASSPRRGNTEAFF. CDR3 bases: TGTGCCAGCAGTCCCCGTCGGGGGAACACTGAAGCTTTCTTT.

V gene TRBV28 combines with J gene TRBJ1-1; D is undetermined. Trimming took off 7 bases at V and 0 bases at J, with 15 bases between the two ends. The V gene's germline CDR1 is MDHEN and CDR2 SYDVKM. The CDR3 length is 15 residues. The CDR3 region is CASTKNRPMNTEAFF. The CDR3 nucleotides read TGTGCCAGCACTAAAAACCGACCCATGAACACTGAAGCTTTCTTT.

V usage is TRBV5-1 and J usage is TRBJ1-1; TRBD1 is a possible D gene (6 bases). The CDR3 extends over 15 amino acids. The V gene lost 0 bases and the J gene lost 5 bases, with 14 bases spanning the gap. Germline-derived CDR1 and CDR2 are SGHRS and YFSETQ. For the CDR3, the DNA is TGCGCCAGCAGCTTGGCCGCGGGGGGCCGAACTGAAGCTTTCTTT. Protein sequence: CASSLAAGGRTEAFF.

The chain employs TRBV5-5 and TRBJ2-6; TRBD1 might be the D (6 bases). V dropped 3 bases and J dropped 1 base, with 17 bases sitting between them. The CDR3 spans 18 residues. Germline V gene lookup returns CDR1 SGHKS and CDR2 YYEKEE (reference sequence). The CDR3 is CASSSGPLRGSGANVLTF. DNA of the CDR3: TGTGCCAGCAGCTCCGGGCCTCTAAGGGGGTCTGGGGCCAACGTCCTGACTTTC.

The genes are TRBV7-9 and TRBJ2-2; 8 bases map to TRBD1. There are 16 residues in the CDR3. Germline V gene lookup returns CDR1 SEHNR and CDR2 FQNEAQ (reference sequence). V trimming: 6 bases; J trimming: 6 bases; junction bases outside the gene matches: 12. The CDR3 reads CASRKQGERKSGELFF. The CDR3 DNA reads as TGTGCCAGCAGGAAACAGGGGGAGAGAAAGTCCGGGGAGCTGTTTTTT.

The CDR3 spells CASSTGLGDTQYF. CDR3 in DNA: TGTGCCAGCAGCACGGGACTAGGAGATACGCAGTATTTT. The chain joins TRBV7-2 to TRBJ2-3; TRBD2 agrees at 8 bases. This CDR3 region has 13 residues. V dropped 5 bases and J dropped 5; count of bases not matched to a gene: 3. Per germline, CDR1 SGHTA and CDR2 FQGNSA.

The chain links TRBV23-1 to TRBJ1-4; D is uncertain. TRBV23-1 is an open reading frame, and its role is uncertain. The CDR3 is 15 amino acids. Trimming stripped 7 bases from V and 8 bases from J, with 20 bases between. The DNA for the CDR3 is TGCGCCAGCACCGCCCCGGGCCCCAGTAACGAAAAACTGTTTTTT. Its translation: CASTAPGPSNEKLFF.